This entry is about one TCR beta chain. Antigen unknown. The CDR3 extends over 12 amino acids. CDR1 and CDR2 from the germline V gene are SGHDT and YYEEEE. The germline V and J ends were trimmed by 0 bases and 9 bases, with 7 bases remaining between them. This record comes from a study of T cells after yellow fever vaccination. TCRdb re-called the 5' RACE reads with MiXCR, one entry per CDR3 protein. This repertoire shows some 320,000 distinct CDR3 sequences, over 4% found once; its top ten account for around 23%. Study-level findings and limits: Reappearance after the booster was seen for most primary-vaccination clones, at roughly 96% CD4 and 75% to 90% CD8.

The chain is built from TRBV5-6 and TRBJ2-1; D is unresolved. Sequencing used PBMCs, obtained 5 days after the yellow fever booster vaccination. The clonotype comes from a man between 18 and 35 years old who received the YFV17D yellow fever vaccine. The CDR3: CASSLVSPEQFF. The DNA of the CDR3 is TGTGCCAGCAGCTTGGTCTCGCCTGAGCAGTTCTTC.